Listed below are T cell receptor beta chains from one sample, sequenced in a study of spatial heterogeneity in lung cancer. TCRdb redid the calling of the 5' RACE reads with MiXCR, one entry per CDR3 protein. In the table there are about 82,000 distinct CDR3 sequences, about 12% of which are singletons. The input for sequencing was PBMCs, taken at surgery. The receptors were gathered from a male donor with early-stage non-small cell lung cancer. Both conserved end residues are part of each CDR3. Each record gives: CDR3 protein, CDR3 DNA, V gene, D gene, J gene, clone size. The D gene is left open where the match is weak. Size is omitted from some rows. Given values are once, few, many or a class for expanded clones.

CDR3aa: CASSRDRGHVVDTQYF; CDR3nt: TGTGCCAGCAGTAGGGACAGGGGGCACGTGGTAGATACGCAGTATTTT; v_gene: TRBV27; d_gene: TRBD1; j_gene: TRBJ2-3; abundance: NA
CDR3aa: CASSSDRYIQYF; CDR3nt: TGTGCCAGCAGTTCGGACAGATACATTCAGTACTTC; v_gene: TRBV6-2/TRBV6-3; d_gene: NA; j_gene: TRBJ2-4; abundance: NA
CDR3aa: CSVEERDYGGYTF; CDR3nt: TGCAGCGTTGAAGAGAGGGACTATGGGGGCTACACCTTC; v_gene: TRBV29-1; d_gene: NA; j_gene: TRBJ1-2; abundance: many
CDR3aa: CASSATGSTYEQYF; CDR3nt: TGCGCCAGCAGCGCGACAGGGTCCACCTACGAGCAGTACTTC; v_gene: TRBV5-1; d_gene: TRBD1; j_gene: TRBJ2-7; abundance: few
CDR3aa: CASSQQGANVLTF; CDR3nt: TGCGCCAGCAGCCAACAGGGGGCCAACGTCCTGACTTTC; v_gene: TRBV5-1; d_gene: NA; j_gene: TRBJ2-6; abundance: NA
CDR3aa: CSAGSGRSDEQFF; CDR3nt: TGCAGTGCTGGTAGCGGGAGATCCGATGAGCAGTTCTTC; v_gene: TRBV20-1; d_gene: TRBD2; j_gene: TRBJ2-1; abundance: few
CDR3aa: CASSEFGRGGETQYF; CDR3nt: TGTGCCAGCAGTGAATTCGGACGGGGCGGAGAGACCCAGTACTTC; v_gene: TRBV25-1; d_gene: NA; j_gene: TRBJ2-5; abundance: few
CDR3aa: CASSLGSGTNTGELFF; CDR3nt: TGCGCCAGCAGCTTGGGTAGCGGGACGAACACCGGGGAGCTGTTTTTT; v_gene: TRBV5-1; d_gene: TRBD2; j_gene: TRBJ2-2; abundance: few
CDR3aa: CASTQLRRIRMIGYTF; CDR3nt: TGTGCCAGCACTCAACTACGCCGGATACGGATGATAGGCTACACCTTC; v_gene: TRBV5-6; d_gene: NA; j_gene: TRBJ1-2; abundance: NA
CDR3aa: CAISELAAHEQFF; CDR3nt: TGTGCCATCAGTGAACTCGCAGCTCATGAGCAGTTCTTC; v_gene: TRBV10-3; d_gene: NA; j_gene: TRBJ2-1; abundance: few
CDR3aa: CAWSRQSYGYTF; CDR3nt: TGTGCCTGGAGTCGGCAGTCCTATGGCTACACCTTC; v_gene: TRBV30; d_gene: NA; j_gene: TRBJ1-2; abundance: many
CDR3aa: CASSLQFTGELFF; CDR3nt: TGTGCCAGCAGCTTACAGTTCACCGGGGAGCTGTTTTTT; v_gene: TRBV11-2; d_gene: NA; j_gene: TRBJ2-2; abundance: few
CDR3aa: CATSDLAGNEQFF; CDR3nt: TGTGCCACCAGTGATTTGGCGGGGAATGAGCAGTTCTTC; v_gene: TRBV24-1; d_gene: NA; j_gene: TRBJ2-1; abundance: NA
CDR3aa: CASSYEPSGTGEQYF; CDR3nt: TGTGCCAGCAGTTACGAGCCTAGCGGGACAGGTGAGCAGTACTTC; v_gene: TRBV6-2/TRBV6-3; d_gene: NA; j_gene: TRBJ2-7; abundance: many
CDR3aa: CSASRDPILYEQYF; CDR3nt: TGCAGTGCCTCAAGGGACCCTATACTCTACGAGCAGTACTTC; v_gene: TRBV20-1; d_gene: NA; j_gene: TRBJ2-7; abundance: NA
CDR3aa: CASSAVSLSYGYTF; CDR3nt: TGTGCCAGCAGCGCTGTTTCTCTGAGCTATGGCTACACCTTC; v_gene: TRBV7-2; d_gene: NA; j_gene: TRBJ1-2; abundance: many
CDR3aa: CASSQDTSSYEQYF; CDR3nt: TGTGCCAGCAGCCAAGACACTTCTTCCTACGAGCAGTACTTC; v_gene: TRBV3-1; d_gene: NA; j_gene: TRBJ2-7; abundance: NA
CDR3aa: CSVETGVRLTEAFF; CDR3nt: TGCAGCGTGGAAACAGGGGTCCGACTCACTGAAGCTTTCTTT; v_gene: TRBV29-1; d_gene: TRBD1; j_gene: TRBJ1-1; abundance: few
CDR3aa: CATSRQTGHTGELFF; CDR3nt: TGTGCCACCAGCAGGCAGACAGGGCACACCGGGGAGCTGTTTTTT; v_gene: TRBV15; d_gene: TRBD1; j_gene: TRBJ2-2; abundance: few
CDR3aa: CASSLPGQGQYEQYF; CDR3nt: TGTGCCAGCAGCCTACCGGGACAGGGTCAGTACGAGCAGTACTTC; v_gene: TRBV7-8; d_gene: TRBD1; j_gene: TRBJ2-7; abundance: few
CDR3aa: CASRSSGNEQFF; CDR3nt: TGTGCCAGCAGATCTAGCGGGAATGAGCAGTTCTTC; v_gene: TRBV6-6; d_gene: TRBD2; j_gene: TRBJ2-1; abundance: few
CDR3aa: CASSPDSKETQYF; CDR3nt: TGTGCCAGCAGCCCGGACTCGAAAGAGACCCAGTACTTC; v_gene: TRBV7-9; d_gene: NA; j_gene: TRBJ2-5; abundance: NA
CDR3aa: CASSQGLNTGELFF; CDR3nt: TGTGCCAGCAGCCAGGGGCTGAACACCGGGGAGCTGTTTTTT; v_gene: TRBV7-2; d_gene: NA; j_gene: TRBJ2-2; abundance: many
CDR3aa: CASSFLPGTDSYEQYF; CDR3nt: TGTGCCAGCAGTTTTCTGCCCGGGACGGACTCCTACGAGCAGTACTTC; v_gene: TRBV9; d_gene: NA; j_gene: TRBJ2-7; abundance: NA
CDR3aa: CASSVGRVRTGELFF; CDR3nt: TGTGCCAGCAGCGTTGGGAGAGTTCGCACCGGGGAGCTGTTTTTT; v_gene: TRBV9; d_gene: NA; j_gene: TRBJ2-2; abundance: few
CDR3aa: CASSQGRVNQPQHF; CDR3nt: TGTGCCAGCAGCCAAGGGCGGGTCAATCAGCCCCAGCATTTT; v_gene: TRBV3-1; d_gene: NA; j_gene: TRBJ1-5; abundance: NA
CDR3aa: CASSLWTGTSSGANVLTF; CDR3nt: TGCGCCAGCAGCTTATGGACAGGGACGAGCTCTGGGGCCAACGTCCTGACTTTC; v_gene: TRBV5-1; d_gene: TRBD1; j_gene: TRBJ2-6; abundance: medium-sized
CDR3aa: CASRGHMGTGELFF; CDR3nt: TGTGCCAGCAGGGGGCACATGGGCACCGGGGAGCTGTTTTTT; v_gene: TRBV2; d_gene: NA; j_gene: TRBJ2-2; abundance: few
CDR3aa: CASSQDWGAGDTGELFF; CDR3nt: TGTGCCAGCAGCCAAGATTGGGGGGCCGGAGACACCGGGGAGCTGTTTTTT; v_gene: TRBV3-1; d_gene: NA; j_gene: TRBJ2-2; abundance: few
CDR3aa: CASSGGGPPDTQYF; CDR3nt: TGTGCCAGCTCCGGGGGGGGGCCTCCAGATACGCAGTATTTT; v_gene: TRBV9; d_gene: TRBD2; j_gene: TRBJ2-3; abundance: NA
CDR3aa: CSAREMAGAGYEQYF; CDR3nt: TGCAGTGCTAGAGAGATGGCGGGGGCAGGCTACGAGCAGTACTTC; v_gene: TRBV20-1; d_gene: NA; j_gene: TRBJ2-7; abundance: NA
CDR3aa: CASSSDRSQETQYF; CDR3nt: TGTGCCAGCAGCTCCGACAGGTCCCAAGAGACCCAGTACTTC; v_gene: TRBV5-4; d_gene: NA; j_gene: TRBJ2-5; abundance: once
CDR3aa: CASSKGGTLLENTEAFF; CDR3nt: TGTGCCAGCAGCAAGGGGGGGACTTTGTTGGAGAACACTGAAGCTTTCTTT; v_gene: TRBV6-2/TRBV6-3; d_gene: NA; j_gene: TRBJ1-1; abundance: few
CDR3aa: CASSQVTREQYF; CDR3nt: TGTGCCAGCAGCCAAGTGACGCGCGAGCAGTACTTC; v_gene: TRBV3-1; d_gene: NA; j_gene: TRBJ2-7; abundance: once
CDR3aa: CASSSPDGLSYEQYF; CDR3nt: TGTGCCAGCAGCTCCCCTGACGGACTCTCCTACGAGCAGTACTTC; v_gene: TRBV7-9; d_gene: NA; j_gene: TRBJ2-7; abundance: NA
CDR3aa: CASSQGGTPQGEQYF; CDR3nt: TGTGCCAGCAGCCAGGGGGGGACTCCCCAAGGCGAGCAGTACTTC; v_gene: TRBV3-1; d_gene: TRBD2; j_gene: TRBJ2-7; abundance: few
CDR3aa: CAISAGRGYQPQHF; CDR3nt: TGTGCCATCAGCGCTGGACGTGGGTATCAGCCCCAGCATTTT; v_gene: TRBV10-3; d_gene: NA; j_gene: TRBJ1-5; abundance: many
CDR3aa: CASSLEGLSYNEQFF; CDR3nt: TGCGCCAGCAGCTTGGAGGGTCTCTCCTACAATGAGCAGTTCTTC; v_gene: TRBV5-1; d_gene: NA; j_gene: TRBJ2-1; abundance: many
CDR3aa: CSADRGRYEQYF; CDR3nt: TGCAGTGCTGACAGGGGGAGGTACGAGCAGTACTTC; v_gene: TRBV20-1; d_gene: TRBD1; j_gene: TRBJ2-7; abundance: NA
CDR3aa: CASSEAAGPSYEQYF; CDR3nt: TGTGCCAGCAGTGAAGCCGCGGGCCCCTCCTACGAGCAGTACTTC; v_gene: TRBV6-1; d_gene: NA; j_gene: TRBJ2-7; abundance: few
CDR3aa: CASSPPLAIIVQYF; CDR3nt: TGTGCCAGCAGCCCACCCCTAGCCATAATCGTGCAGTACTTC; v_gene: TRBV7-9; d_gene: NA; j_gene: TRBJ2-7; abundance: few
CDR3aa: CASSFGGLAGVTKIYEQYF; CDR3nt: TGTGCCAGCAGCTTTGGGGGACTAGCGGGAGTCACCAAAATCTACGAGCAGTACTTC; v_gene: TRBV11-2; d_gene: TRBD2; j_gene: TRBJ2-7; abundance: NA
CDR3aa: CSVEDSINSNEQFF; CDR3nt: TGCAGCGTTGAAGATTCGATAAACAGCAATGAGCAGTTCTTC; v_gene: TRBV29-1; d_gene: NA; j_gene: TRBJ2-1; abundance: few
CDR3aa: CASSEILQGESPLHF; CDR3nt: TGTGCCAGCAGTGAAATCTTACAGGGAGAGTCACCCCTCCACTTT; v_gene: TRBV2; d_gene: NA; j_gene: TRBJ1-6; abundance: few
CDR3aa: CASSLTGATSYNEQFF; CDR3nt: TGCGCCAGCAGCTTGACAGGGGCGACCTCCTACAATGAGCAGTTCTTC; v_gene: TRBV5-1; d_gene: TRBD1; j_gene: TRBJ2-1; abundance: few
CDR3aa: CSATQRLAGEGEQFF; CDR3nt: TGCAGTGCTACCCAAAGACTAGCGGGGGAGGGTGAGCAGTTCTTC; v_gene: TRBV20-1; d_gene: TRBD2; j_gene: TRBJ2-1; abundance: NA
CDR3aa: CASSSGFPYEQYF; CDR3nt: TGTGCCAGTTCCTCGGGATTTCCCTACGAGCAGTACTTC; v_gene: TRBV27; d_gene: NA; j_gene: TRBJ2-7; abundance: few
CDR3aa: CASSSRTGGVTEQFF; CDR3nt: TGCGCCAGCAGCTCAAGGACAGGGGGAGTAACTGAGCAGTTCTTC; v_gene: TRBV5-1; d_gene: TRBD1; j_gene: TRBJ2-1; abundance: few